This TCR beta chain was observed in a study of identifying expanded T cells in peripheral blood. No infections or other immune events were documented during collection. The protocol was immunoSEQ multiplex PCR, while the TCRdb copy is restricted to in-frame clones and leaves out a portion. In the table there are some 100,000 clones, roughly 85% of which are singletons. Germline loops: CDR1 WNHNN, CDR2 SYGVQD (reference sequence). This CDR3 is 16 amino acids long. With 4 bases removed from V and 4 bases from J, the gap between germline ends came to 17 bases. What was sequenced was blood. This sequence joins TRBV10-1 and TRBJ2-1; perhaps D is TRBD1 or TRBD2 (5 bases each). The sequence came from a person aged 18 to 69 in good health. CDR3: CASSGLGAVEYNEQFF. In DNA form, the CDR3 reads TGCGCCAGCAGTGGACTCGGGGCAGTTGAATACAATGAGCAGTTCTTC.